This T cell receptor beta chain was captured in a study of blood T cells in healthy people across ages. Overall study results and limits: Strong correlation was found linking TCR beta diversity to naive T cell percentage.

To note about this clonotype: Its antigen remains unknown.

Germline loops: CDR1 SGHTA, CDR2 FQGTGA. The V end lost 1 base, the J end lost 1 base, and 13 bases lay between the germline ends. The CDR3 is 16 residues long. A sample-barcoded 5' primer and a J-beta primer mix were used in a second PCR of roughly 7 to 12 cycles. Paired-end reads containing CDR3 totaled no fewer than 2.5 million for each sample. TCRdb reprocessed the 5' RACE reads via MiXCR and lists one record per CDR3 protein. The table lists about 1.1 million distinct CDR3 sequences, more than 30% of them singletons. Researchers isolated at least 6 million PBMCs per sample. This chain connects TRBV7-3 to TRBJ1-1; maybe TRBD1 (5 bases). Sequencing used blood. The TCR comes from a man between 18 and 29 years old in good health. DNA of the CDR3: TGTGCCAGCAGCTTAATGGCATTAGGGACGAACACTGAAGCTTTCTTT. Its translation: CASSLMALGTNTEAFF.